A selection of T cell receptor beta chains follows, all from one sample in a study of blood T cell repertoires in COVID-19. Sequenced by immunoSEQ multiplex PCR; TCRdb stores in-frame clones only, minus some. The repertoire holds hundreds of thousands of clones, with over 75% as singletons. The material sequenced was PBMCs or T cells enriched from blood (not recorded which). The source of these receptors is a man aged 25 to 40 who had recovered from COVID-19. Each CDR3 is given with its conserved first and last residue. The D gene is left open where the match is weak. Some rows mark clone size as missing; the rest say once, few, many or name a class of expanded clone.

j_call cdr3_length clone_size d_call v_call cdr3_aa cdr3_nt
TRBJ2-5 13 . . TRBV6-5 CASSRTFGETQYF TGTGCCAGCAGTCGGACATTTGGGGAGACCCAGTACTTC
TRBJ1-5 14 . . TRBV30 CAWSVGGEGQPQHF TGTGCCTGGAGTGTTGGGGGGGAAGGACAGCCCCAGCATTTT
TRBJ2-5 16 . TRBD2 TRBV7-2 CASSTGLAGNQETQYF TGTGCCAGCAGCACAGGACTAGCGGGAAATCAAGAGACCCAGTACTTC
TRBJ2-3 15 few . TRBV3-1/TRBV3-2 CASSQAAAPTDTQYF TGTGCCAGCAGCCAAGCAGCGGCCCCGACAGATACGCAGTATTTT
TRBJ2-3 17 few . TRBV12-5 CASGLVELAEVPDTQYF TGTGCTAGTGGTTTGGTTGAGCTAGCCGAAGTACCAGATACGCAGTATTTT
TRBJ2-5 16 . TRBD2 TRBV5-1 CASSLRGVFYQETQYF TGCGCCAGCAGCTTGCGGGGGGTTTTCTACCAAGAGACCCAGTACTTC
TRBJ2-6 15 . . TRBV6-5 CASSSGVSGANVLTF TGTGCCAGCAGTTCGGGGGTCTCTGGGGCCAACGTCCTGACTTTC
TRBJ1-1 14 . . TRBV5-1 CASSLGVIGAEAFF TGCGCCAGCAGCTTGGGCGTTATCGGGGCTGAAGCTTTCTTT
TRBJ1-2 15 once . TRBV6-2/TRBV6-3 CASSYPEGANYGYTF TGTGCCAGCAGTTACCCCGAAGGAGCTAACTATGGCTACACCTTC
TRBJ1-1 14 . . TRBV7-2 CASRSRQMNTEAFF TGTGCCAGCAGATCGAGACAGATGAACACTGAAGCTTTCTTT
TRBJ2-7 14 . . TRBV6-2/TRBV6-3 CASSSRTVTYEQYF TGTGCCAGCAGTTCCCGGACAGTTACCTACGAGCAGTACTTC
TRBJ1-2 14 . TRBD1 TRBV6-2/TRBV6-3 CASSSGTGQNGYTF TGTGCCAGCAGCTCCGGGACAGGGCAAAATGGCTACACCTTC
TRBJ2-1 15 . TRBD2 TRBV7-2 CASSLALGGYNEQFF TGTGCCAGCAGCTTAGCTTTGGGGGGGTACAATGAGCAGTTCTTC
TRBJ1-1 14 once . TRBV3-1/TRBV3-2 CASSQGLRNTEAFF TGTGCCAGCAGCCAAGGGTTGCGGAACACTGAAGCTTTCTTT
TRBJ2-1 15 few TRBD1 TRBV27 CASSEDRVLYNEQFF TGTGCCAGCAGTGAAGACAGGGTTCTCTACAATGAGCAGTTCTTC
TRBJ1-6 12 few TRBD1 TRBV11-2 CASSLGQGSLHF TGTGCCAGCAGCTTAGGACAGGGGTCCCTCCACTTT
TRBJ2-3 16 . . TRBV28 CASISRRAGRGDTQYF TGTGCCAGCATTTCGCGTAGGGCAGGGCGGGGAGATACGCAGTATTTT
TRBJ2-7 15 . TRBD2 TRBV10-3 CAITPGSGGTYEQYF TGTGCCATCACCCCGGGTAGCGGGGGCACATACGAGCAGTACTTC
TRBJ1-3 18 once . TRBV7-8 CASSSTPFLGVSGNTIYF TGTGCCAGCAGCTCAACCCCATTTCTCGGGGTCTCTGGAAACACCATATATTTT
TRBJ1-1 14 . . TRBV5-1 CASSPQTGNTEAFF TGCGCCAGCAGCCCCCAAACAGGGAACACTGAAGCTTTCTTT
TRBJ1-2 16 . TRBD1 TRBV7-8 CASSGNIGDRNYGYTF TGTGCCAGCAGCGGTAATATAGGGGACAGAAACTATGGCTACACCTTC
TRBJ1-2 13 . TRBD1 TRBV3-1/TRBV3-2 CASSQGTGDGYTF TGTGCCAGCAGCCAAGGGACAGGGGATGGCTACACCTTC
TRBJ2-1 13 few TRBD1 TRBV7-8 CASSPGGHNEQFF TGTGCCAGCAGCCCAGGGGGCCACAATGAGCAGTTCTTC
TRBJ2-7 15 . TRBD1 TRBV11-2 CASSSSDRGPYEQYF TGTGCCAGCAGCTCCTCGGACAGGGGCCCCTACGAGCAGTACTTC
TRBJ1-2 11 . . TRBV29-1 CSARGSYGYTF TGCAGCGCCAGGGGTAGCTATGGCTACACCTTC
TRBJ2-2 14 . . TRBV19 CASSRQANTGELFF TGTGCCAGTAGTAGGCAGGCGAACACCGGGGAGCTGTTTTTT